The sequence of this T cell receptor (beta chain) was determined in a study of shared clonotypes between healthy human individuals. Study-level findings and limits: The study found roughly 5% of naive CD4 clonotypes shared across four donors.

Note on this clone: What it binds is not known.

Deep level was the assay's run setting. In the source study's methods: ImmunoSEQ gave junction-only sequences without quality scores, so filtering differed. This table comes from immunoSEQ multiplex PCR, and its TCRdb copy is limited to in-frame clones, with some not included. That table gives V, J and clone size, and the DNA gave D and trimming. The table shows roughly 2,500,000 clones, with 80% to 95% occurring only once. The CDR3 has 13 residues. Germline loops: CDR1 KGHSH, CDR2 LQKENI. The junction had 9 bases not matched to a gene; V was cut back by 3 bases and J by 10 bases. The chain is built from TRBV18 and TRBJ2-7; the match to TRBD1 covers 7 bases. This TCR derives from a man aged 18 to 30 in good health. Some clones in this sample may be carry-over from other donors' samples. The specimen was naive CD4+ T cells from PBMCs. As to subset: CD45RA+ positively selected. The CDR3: CASSPIPRDSQYF. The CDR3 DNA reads TGTGCCAGCTCACCCATCCCTCGGGACAGCCAGTACTTC.